The 6 T cell receptor beta chains below were found in one sample sequenced in a study of T-cell reconstitution after alpha-beta-depleted transplantation in children. Unique molecular identifiers were incorporated during preparation of the TCRbeta library. TCRdb reprocessed the PCR reads with MiXCR, giving one entry per CDR3 protein. The data hold about 110,000 distinct CDR3 sequences, with 9% to 12% observed a single time. The sequenced sample was PBMCs from the stem cell graft donor, obtained from the stem cell graft. The source is a human donor who donated a stem cell graft to a child with acute lymphoblastic leukemia.

In this sample, this clonotype turned up many times. V usage is TRBV12-3 or TRBV12-4 and J usage is TRBJ2-3; 10 bases match TRBD1. The V and J ends lost 1 base and 14 bases, in that order; junction bases with no gene match: 3. There are 12 residues in the CDR3. The CDR3 loop reads CASSLGTGGRYF. CDR3 DNA: TGTGCCAGCAGTTTAGGGACAGGGGGGAGGTATTTT.

This clonotype was detected many times. The rearrangement links TRBV12-3 or TRBV12-4 to TRBJ2-7; 9 bases are shared with TRBD2. The V segment lost 6 bases and the J segment 7 bases; nucleotides outside the gene matches: 7. This CDR3 contains 13 residues. The DNA for the CDR3 is TGTGCCAGCAGCTTAACGCGGGAGGGGGAGCAGTACTTC. Its translation: CASSLTREGEQYF.

This clonotype was recorded many times. The chain recombines TRBV6-1 with TRBJ2-1; TRBD2 is a possible D gene (6 bases). The V and J ends lost 9 bases and 7 bases respectively, with 19 bases between them. Germline CDR1 is MNHNS and CDR2 is SASEGT. The CDR3 has 14 residues. CDR3 amino acids: CASHRGASPNEQFF. CDR3 DNA: TGTGCCAGTCACCGCGGGGCCTCCCCAAATGAGCAGTTCTTC.

This clonotype was counted many times. The chain couples TRBV28 to TRBJ1-5; 12 bases fit TRBD1. The germline V gene has CDR1 MDHEN and CDR2 SYDVKM. J lost 7 bases, V lost 7 bases, and 14 bases had no gene match. This CDR3 contains 17 residues. The CDR3 loop is CASTLAGTGGAEQPQHF. In nucleotides, the CDR3 is TGTGCCAGCACCCTCGCCGGGACAGGGGGCGCGGAGCAGCCCCAGCATTTT.

This clonotype was detected many times. The chain recombines TRBV5-1 with TRBJ1-4; TRBD1 matches 8 bases. Germline V gene lookup returns CDR1 SGHRS and CDR2 YFSETQ. The V gene end was trimmed by 3 bases and the J gene end by 8 bases; junction bases not matched to a gene: 6. The length of the CDR3 is 14 residues. CDR3 amino acids: CASSSGQGAEKLFF. CDR3 DNA: TGCGCCAGCAGCTCAGGACAGGGTGCCGAAAAACTGTTTTTT.

Only a few counts were recorded for this clonotype. A much larger clone lies one base from this, so it may be a read error. The chain couples TRBV5-5 to TRBJ2-6, with TRBD1 matching over 10 bases. Per germline, CDR1 SGHKS and CDR2 YYEKEE (reference sequence). The CDR3 extends over 17 amino acids. The CDR3 DNA is TGTGCCAGCACCTGGACAGGGGGGAGCTCTGGGGCCAACGGCCTGACTTTC. Its protein product is CASTWTGGSSGANGLTF.